Listed below are T cell receptor beta chains from one sample, sequenced in a study of T cell responses to AZD1222 COVID-19 vaccine. The table came from immunoSEQ multiplex PCR; TCRdb's copy has only in-frame clones and leaves some out. The sample includes 150,000 or so clones, around 90% of them seen just once. The starting material was peripheral blood, obtained 28 days after the second AZD1222 dose. The receptors were sampled from an adult who received the AZD1222 COVID-19 vaccine. The CDR3 runs from the conserved cysteine through the conserved F or W. The D gene is left open where the match is weak. For some rows the clone size is stated as once, few or many, or as a class when expanded; others skip it.

J	size	D	V	DNA	CDR3
TRBJ2-1	-	-	TRBV6-5	TGTGCCAGCAGTCCCCGCCCTTACAATGAGCAGTTCTTC	CASSPRPYNEQFF
TRBJ1-5	-	-	TRBV21-1	TGTGCCAGCAGCACCCGAGGCTTAAACAGGGAACGAAATCAGCCCCAGCATTTT	CASSTRGLNRERNQPQHF
TRBJ1-2	once	-	TRBV6-5	TGTGCCAGCAGTTACCCCCGGACGGATTCCTATGGCTACACCTTC	CASSYPRTDSYGYTF
TRBJ1-3	-	TRBD1	TRBV7-8	TGTGCCAGCAGCCCCTCCCCTCTGGATTGGACAGGGGGTGGTGGAAACACCATATATTTT	CASSPSPLDWTGGGGNTIYF
TRBJ2-1	-	TRBD1	TRBV19	TGTGCCAGTATCCCCCGCGGGACAGGGGACTCCTACAATGAGCAGTTCTTC	CASIPRGTGDSYNEQFF
TRBJ1-5	-	-	TRBV27	TGTGCCAGCAGTAGACGTCTAGTGGGCAATCAGCCCCAGCATTTT	CASSRRLVGNQPQHF
TRBJ1-4	-	-	TRBV5-6	TGTGCCAGCAGCTTGGGGTTGGCGGGGGTCGGGAAAAAACTGTTTTTT	CASSLGLAGVGKKLFF
TRBJ1-1	once	-	TRBV12-3/TRBV12-4	TGTGCCAGCACCCAGAGGACAGATAAGGCTTTCTTT	CASTQRTDKAFF
TRBJ1-5	-	-	TRBV7-2	TGTGCCAGCAGCTTAGGGGTCCCACGGGCCCAGCATTTT	CASSLGVPRAQHF
TRBJ1-5	-	-	TRBV11-2	TGTGCCAGCAGCTACGGGGGGGAAAGCAATCAGCCCCAGCATTTT	CASSYGGESNQPQHF
TRBJ1-1	-	TRBD1	TRBV7-8	TGTGCCAGCAGCTTAGGGTTTGGCGGCAGGGGGGACACTGAAGCTTTCTTT	CASSLGFGGRGDTEAFF
TRBJ1-2	-	TRBD1	TRBV5-1	TGCGCCAGCAGCGTTGGACAGGGGGCCGGGGGCTACACCTTC	CASSVGQGAGGYTF
TRBJ1-6	-	-	TRBV30	TGTGCCTGGAGTGTAAGCAGTTACAATTCACCCCTCCACTTT	CAWSVSSYNSPLHF
TRBJ1-1	-	-	TRBV12-5	TGTGCTAGTGGTTTGGTACCCTACCTAAACACTGAAGCTTTCTTT	CASGLVPYLNTEAFF
TRBJ1-1	-	TRBD1	TRBV12-3/TRBV12-4	TGTGCCAGCAGTTTGGGACAGGGCACTGAAGCTTTCTTT	CASSLGQGTEAFF
TRBJ2-1	-	-	TRBV7-2	TGTGCCAGCAGCTTCGAGTCGGCCGCCTACAATGAGCAGTTCTTC	CASSFESAAYNEQFF
TRBJ2-5	-	TRBD1	TRBV3-1/TRBV3-2	TGTGCCAGCAGCCCCTGGACAGGGGGCCTGGAGACCCAGTACTTC	CASSPWTGGLETQYF
TRBJ1-2	-	TRBD1	TRBV14	TGTGCCAGCAGCCCGACAGGGCGAGGAGAGTATGGCTACACCTTC	CASSPTGRGEYGYTF
TRBJ1-2	-	-	TRBV2	TGTGCCGCGCCCCGGGACGCCCCTAACTATGGCTACACCTTC	CAAPRDAPNYGYTF
TRBJ1-1	-	-	TRBV28	TGTGCCAGTTACCCGGGACAAATGAACACTGAAGCTTTCTTT	CASYPGQMNTEAFF
TRBJ2-1	-	TRBD2	TRBV27	TGTGCCAGCAGTTTATCCGTAGCGGGAGGGCCGAATGAGCAGTTCTTC	CASSLSVAGGPNEQFF
TRBJ2-7	-	TRBD2	TRBV2	TGTGCCAGCCGGGGGACTAACGACGGCGAGCAGTACTTC	CASRGTNDGEQYF
TRBJ1-1	-	-	TRBV19	TGTGCCAGTAGTATCGGAAGGGGCACTGAAGCTTTCTTT	CASSIGRGTEAFF
TRBJ2-7	-	-	TRBV7-8	TGTGCCAGCAGCTTAAGTGGGGGGGCCGTCTACGAGCAGTACTTC	CASSLSGGAVYEQYF
TRBJ1-5	-	-	TRBV2	TGTGCCAGCAAGGCCGGAACTAGCAATCAGCCCCAGCATTTT	CASKAGTSNQPQHF
TRBJ1-5	-	-	TRBV10-1	TGCGCCAGCAGTGAGGGGGGTCAGCCCCAGCATTTT	CASSEGGQPQHF
TRBJ2-7	-	-	TRBV28	TGTGCCAGCAGTTTATTGGAACGGAGAGGATACGAGCAGTACTTC	CASSLLERRGYEQYF
TRBJ1-5	-	-	TRBV19	TGTGCCAGTACCGTGGGAGGGTATCAGCCCCAGCATTTT	CASTVGGYQPQHF
TRBJ2-5	-	TRBD2	TRBV30	TGTGCCTGGAGTGTGGGACTAGAAGGTAAAGAGACCCAGTACTTC	CAWSVGLEGKETQYF
TRBJ1-2	-	-	TRBV5-1	TGCGCCAGCAGCTTGGGAGCTAACTATGGCTACACCTTC	CASSLGANYGYTF
TRBJ2-1	-	-	TRBV24-1	TGTGCCACCGCCAGCCGGGACACCGTCTACAATGAGCAGTTCTTC	CATASRDTVYNEQFF
TRBJ1-3	-	-	TRBV5-8	TGTGCCAGCAGCTTGGGATACAGGGAAAATCCGAAATATCGAAACACCATATATTTT	CASSLGYRENPKYRNTIYF
TRBJ2-3	-	-	TRBV2	TGTGCCAGCAGTGCGGAGGGAACAAGCACAGATACGCAGTATTTT	CASSAEGTSTDTQYF
TRBJ2-7	-	-	TRBV5-8	TGTGCCAGCAGCCCAACAACCTACGAGCAGTACTTC	CASSPTTYEQYF
TRBJ1-5	-	TRBD1	TRBV19	TGTGCCAGTAGTATAGTCTCAGGGGGCGCGCTGCAGCCCCAGCATTTT	CASSIVSGGALQPQHF
TRBJ1-3	-	-	TRBV7-9	TGTGCCAGCAGCCCCAACTACCGTGGGTCTGCCGGAAACACCATATATTTT	CASSPNYRGSAGNTIYF
TRBJ1-6	once	-	TRBV30	TGTGCCTGGAATGACGGAATTCAGAATTCACCCCTCCACTTT	CAWNDGIQNSPLHF
TRBJ2-7	once	TRBD1	TRBV4-1	TGCGCCAGCAGCCCAGGGGGAATGGGGCACTACGAGCAGTACTTC	CASSPGGMGHYEQYF
TRBJ1-2	-	-	TRBV11-2	TGTGCCAGTGCAAGGGGGTATGGCTACACCTTC	CASARGYGYTF
TRBJ1-6	few	TRBD1	TRBV19	TGTGCCAGTAGTATCGGTCGGGACAGGGCTTATAATTCACCCCTCCACTTT	CASSIGRDRAYNSPLHF
TRBJ1-2	-	TRBD1	TRBV9	TGTGCCAGCAGCCCTCAGACAGGGGGAAACTATGGCTACACCTTC	CASSPQTGGNYGYTF
TRBJ1-5	-	-	TRBV15	TGTGCCACCAGCAGAGCCGGGGGGGGTCAGCCCCAGCATTTT	CATSRAGGGQPQHF
TRBJ1-1	-	TRBD1	TRBV7-9	TGTGCCAGCACTCAATACCCACAGGGGGCAGCCACTGAAGCTTTCTTT	CASTQYPQGAATEAFF
TRBJ2-2	-	TRBD2	TRBV5-4	TGTGCCAGCAGCCTCGGACAGAGATTTAGACTAGCGGGATCCACCGGGGAGCTGTTTTTT	CASSLGQRFRLAGSTGELFF
TRBJ1-5	-	-	TRBV3-1/TRBV3-2	TGTGCCAGCAGCCAAGATACCGGGAAAGGTCAGCCCCAGCATTTT	CASSQDTGKGQPQHF
TRBJ2-2	-	-	TRBV19	TGTGCCAGTAGTATAATAAGAGGGACCGGGGAGCTGTTTTTT	CASSIIRGTGELFF
TRBJ1-2	-	-	TRBV29-1	TGCAGCGTTGAAGATCCGGCAGGGAGGGATGGCTACACCTTC	CSVEDPAGRDGYTF
TRBJ2-7	-	-	TRBV19	TGTGCCAGTAGTAGTCGGACTGATAACTCCTACGAGCAGTACTTC	CASSSRTDNSYEQYF
TRBJ1-5	-	TRBD1	TRBV4-2	TGTGCCAGCAGCCAACATTGGGACAGGGAAGGTAGTCAGCCCCAGCATTTT	CASSQHWDREGSQPQHF
TRBJ1-5	-	-	TRBV28	TGTGCCAGCAGGACCGTATCTAGTCAGCCCCAGCATTTT	CASRTVSSQPQHF
TRBJ2-1	once	TRBD2	TRBV5-1	TGCGCCAGCAGCCCATCCCCGGGACTAGCGGGGTGGGACAATGAGCAGTTCTTC	CASSPSPGLAGWDNEQFF
TRBJ1-1	-	-	TRBV5-6	TGTGCCAGCAGCGCGAGCGTCCAGGGCAGAACTGAAGCTTTCTTT	CASSASVQGRTEAFF
TRBJ1-4	-	-	TRBV11-2	TGTGCCAGCAGCCTCGGCGGCCAGCGTGAAAAACTGTTTTTT	CASSLGGQREKLFF
TRBJ1-2	-	TRBD1	TRBV29-1	TGCAGCGTTGATAGGCAGGGGGCTGGTGGCTACACCTTC	CSVDRQGAGGYTF
TRBJ2-3	-	-	TRBV30	TGTGCCTGGAGGACGACTAGTGTAGATACGCAGTATTTT	CAWRTTSVDTQYF